Below, 6 T cell receptor beta chains from the same sample are listed, as sequenced in a study of cytomegalovirus exposure and HLA in healthy donors. PCR involved 60 Vbeta and 13 Jbeta primers. Method: immunoSEQ multiplex PCR; TCRdb's copy keeps in-frame clones and lacks some. The table has fewer than 350,000 clones, 85% to 90% seen once. The sample consisted of PBMCs. Receptors originate from a woman in her late teens or twenties in good health and CMV-seronegative.

The V gene is TRBV5-1, the J gene TRBJ2-1, with TRBD2 as a possible D gene (5 bases). The germline V and J ends were trimmed by 3 bases and 7 bases, with 11 bases remaining between them. Looked up from germline, CDR1 is SGHRS and CDR2 is YFSETQ. The CDR3 has 13 residues. Here the CDR3 reads CASSYTSGNEQFF. The CDR3 nucleotides are TGCGCCAGCAGCTACACAAGCGGAAATGAGCAGTTCTTC.

CDR3 DNA: TGTGCCAGCAGCTCCACAGGGGGCGCTGGGACTGAAGCTTTCTTT. Translating gives CASSSTGGAGTEAFF. The chain employs TRBV7-9 and TRBJ1-1, with TRBD1 matching over 9 bases. V shed 4 bases, J shed 5 bases, and the junction held 8 bases outside the gene matches. This CDR3 region has 15 residues. The germline CDR1 and CDR2 sequences are SEHNR and FQNEAQ (reference sequence). The complete variable domain, with remaining parts taken from reference TRBV7-9 and TRBJ1-1, reads DTGVSQNPRHKITKRGQNVTFRCDPISEHNRLYWYRQTLGQGPEFLTYFQNEAQLEKSRLLSDRFSAERPKGSFSTLEIQRTEQGDSAMYLCASSSTGGAGTEAFFGQGTRLTVV.

V gene TRBV19 combines with J gene TRBJ2-7, with 11 bases matching TRBD1. This CDR3 has 14 residues. Trimming at V came to 3 bases and at J to 2 bases, leaving 0 bases not matched to a gene. CDR1 LNHDA and CDR2 SQIVND come from the germline V gene (reference sequence). The CDR3 DNA follows: TGTGCCAGTAGTATGGGACAGGGGGCCTACGAGCAGTACTTC. Protein product: CASSMGQGAYEQYF.

V usage is TRBV9 and J usage is TRBJ2-5, with D perhaps TRBD2 (6 bases). Germline lookup yields CDR1 SGDLS and CDR2 YYNGEE. The CDR3 is 12 amino acids. V lost 6 bases and J 5 bases, leaving 11 bases between the germline ends. The DNA of the CDR3 is TGTGCCAGCATGGGAGGCGGGGAGACCCAGTACTTC. The encoded protein is CASMGGGETQYF.

This chain links TRBV5-4 with TRBJ1-6; 7 bases match TRBD1. Looked up from germline, CDR1 is SGHNT and CDR2 is YYREEE (reference sequence). The CDR3 consists of 15 residues. The V segment lost 4 bases and the J segment 4 bases; nucleotides outside the gene matches: 5. The DNA of the CDR3 is TGTGCCAGCAGCCTGACAGGGAATTATAATTCACCCCTCCACTTT. As protein: CASSLTGNYNSPLHF.

V and J are TRBV15 and TRBJ1-1; D is perhaps TRBD1 (6 bases). The CDR3 totals 19 residues. V was shortened by 0 bases and J by 5 bases, with 25 bases between the two germline ends. The germline CDR1 and CDR2 sequences are LNHNV and YYDKDF (reference sequence). The CDR3 DNA is TGTGCCACCAGCAGAGATCTTTCCTTCCTTTATCATCAGGGGACTGAAGCTTTCTTT. It specifies CATSRDLSFLYHQGTEAFF. Full variable domain (rest looked up from reference TRBV15 and TRBJ1-1): DAMVIQNPRYQVTQFGKPVTLSCSQTLNHNVMYWYQQKSSQAPKLLFHYYDKDFNNEADTPDNFQSRRPNTSFCFLDIRSPGLGDTAMYLCATSRDLSFLYHQGTEAFFGQGTRLTVV.